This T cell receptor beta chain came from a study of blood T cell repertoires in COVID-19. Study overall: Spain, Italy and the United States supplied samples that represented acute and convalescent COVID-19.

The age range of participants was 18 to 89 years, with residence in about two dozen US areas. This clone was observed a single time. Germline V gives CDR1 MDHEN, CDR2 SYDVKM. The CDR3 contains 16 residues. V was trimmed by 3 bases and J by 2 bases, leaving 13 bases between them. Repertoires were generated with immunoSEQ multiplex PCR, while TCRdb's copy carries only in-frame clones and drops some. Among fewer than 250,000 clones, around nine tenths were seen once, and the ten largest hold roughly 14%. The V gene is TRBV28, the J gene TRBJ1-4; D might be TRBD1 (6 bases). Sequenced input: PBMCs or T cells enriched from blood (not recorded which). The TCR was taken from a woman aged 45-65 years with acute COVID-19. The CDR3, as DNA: TGTGCCAGCAGTTTGGCAACAGGGCTGACTAATGAAAAACTGTTTTTT. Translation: CASSLATGLTNEKLFF. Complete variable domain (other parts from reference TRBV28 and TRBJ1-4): DVKVTQSSRYLVKRTGEKVFLECVQDMDHENMFWYRQDPGLGLRLIYFSYDVKMKEKGDIPEGYSVSREKKERFSLILESASTNQTSMYLCASSLATGLTNEKLFFGSGTQLSVL.